One and the same sample provided the 32 T cell receptor beta chains below, sequenced in a study of cytomegalovirus exposure and HLA in healthy donors. Using immunoSEQ multiplex PCR, the repertoire was profiled, and TCRdb retains in-frame clones only, with some absent. This sample has approximately 70,000 clones, with roughly 92% found just once. Sequencing input: PBMCs. The receptors here all came from a woman under 30 in good health and CMV-seronegative.

V is TRBV7-2 and J is TRBJ2-3; 7 bases map to TRBD2. The trim removed 5 bases at V and 2 bases at J, leaving 10 bases unmatched. From germline, CDR1 is SGHTA and CDR2 FQGNSA. The CDR3 runs to 16 residues. This chain's CDR3 is CASSRPRLADTDTQYF. For the CDR3, the DNA is TGTGCCAGCAGCCGCCCTAGGCTAGCGGACACAGATACGCAGTATTTT.

This clone has only one observation. V and J are TRBV6-5 and TRBJ2-3; 8 bases are a match to TRBD1. The CDR3 loop spans 15 amino acids. The junction had 9 bases not matched to a gene; V was cut back by 2 bases and J by 8 bases. The germline V gene encodes CDR1 MNHEY and CDR2 SVGAGI. Written as DNA, the CDR3 is TGTGCCAGCAGTTACACATGGACAGGGTCGGTTACGCAGTATTTT. Translated, it gives CASSYTWTGSVTQYF.

CDR3 in DNA: TGTGCCAGCAGCTTAACTTGGCCGGGCGAGCAGTACTTC. Translated: CASSLTWPGEQYF. The V call is TRBV7-3, the J call TRBJ2-7; the D is unclear. The germline V gene encodes CDR1 SGHTA and CDR2 FQGTGA. V lost 0 bases and J lost 6, with 9 bases in between. The CDR3 is 13 residues long.

As regards this clone: Other DNA sequences of this sample code for an identical CDR3. This chain connects TRBV5-1 to TRBJ2-5; 15 bases line up with TRBD2. Germline V CDR1 and CDR2: SGHRS, YFSETQ. The J segment lost 5 bases and the V segment lost 3 bases, leaving 2 bases of the junction unmatched. The CDR3 is 15 residues long. This chain's CDR3 is CASSSGLAGGETQYF. CDR3 in DNA: TGCGCCAGCAGCTCGGGACTAGCGGGGGGCGAGACCCAGTACTTC.

The gene calls are TRBV10-2 and TRBJ2-5; TRBD2 agrees at 10 bases. CDR1 and CDR2 from the germline V gene are WSHSY and SAAADI. The V segment lost 6 bases and the J segment 2 bases; nucleotides outside the gene matches: 3. The CDR3 is 14 residues long. This CDR3 is CASSLAGVQETQYF. The DNA of the CDR3 is TGCGCCAGCAGCCTAGCGGGGGTGCAAGAGACCCAGTACTTC.

The rearrangement joins TRBV5-1 to TRBJ2-2, with D unresolved. This CDR3 is 15 amino acids long. Per the germline V gene, CDR1 is SGHRS and CDR2 is YFSETQ. With 0 bases removed from V and 4 bases from J, the gap between germline ends came to 10 bases. The CDR3 region is CASSLGGRSTGELFF. CDR3 sequence (DNA): TGCGCCAGCAGCTTGGGTGGCAGATCCACCGGGGAGCTGTTTTTT.

CDR3 coding DNA: TGTGCCAGCAGTGAAGTAGGGAGGTGGACTGAAGCTTTCTTT. Encoded protein: CASSEVGRWTEAFF. This chain connects TRBV6-1 to TRBJ1-1, with D unclear. Germline CDR1 reads MNHNS; CDR2 reads SASEGT. The CDR3 runs to 14 residues. Trimming left V 1 base short and J 5 bases short, with 11 bases between.

The rearrangement links TRBV9 to TRBJ2-3; 12 positions match TRBD1. CDR1 and CDR2 (germline): SGDLS, YYNGEE. With V trimmed by 0 bases and J by 7 bases, 6 bases remained unmatched. The CDR3 length is 16 residues. The CDR3 bases are TGTGCCAGCAGCGTAGAAGGGACAGGGGGCTTATATACGCAGTATTTT. Its translation: CASSVEGTGGLYTQYF.

The V call is TRBV5-1, the J call TRBJ1-2, with 7 bases aligning to TRBD1. V lost 4 bases, J lost 5 bases, and 11 bases stayed unmatched. CDR1 is SGHRS and CDR2 is YFSETQ in the germline V gene. The CDR3 runs 15 residues. In DNA, the CDR3 is TGCGCCAGCAGCACCGGGACAGCTACTTTATATGGCTACACCTTC. Translating it yields CASSTGTATLYGYTF.

CDR3 protein: CASSHDRPDEKLFF. The DNA of the CDR3 is TGCGCCAGCAGCCATGACAGACCTGATGAAAAACTGTTTTTT. The chain combines TRBV5-1 with TRBJ1-4, with a tentative D call TRBD1 (5 bases). Germline-derived CDR1 and CDR2 are SGHRS and YFSETQ. This CDR3 is 14 amino acids long. V was cut by 4 bases and J by 6 bases, with 13 bases left in between. Full variable domain (remainder filled in from reference TRBV5-1 and TRBJ1-4): KAGVTQTPRYLIKTRGQQVTLSCSPISGHRSVSWYQQTPGQGLQFLFEYFSETQRNKGNFPGRFSGRQFSNSRSEMNVSTLELGDSALYLCASSHDRPDEKLFFGSGTQLSVL.

The V and J genes are TRBV19 and TRBJ1-2; 10 bases agree with TRBD1. CDR3 length equals 15 residues. Germline V gene sequence: CDR1 LNHDA, CDR2 SQIVND (reference sequence). V was pared by 5 bases and J by 5 bases, with 8 bases of the junction left unmatched. This CDR3 reads CASSPRQGASYGYTF. Written as DNA, the CDR3 is TGTGCCAGTAGTCCAAGACAGGGGGCAAGTTATGGCTACACCTTC.

The chain is built from TRBV19 and TRBJ1-2, with 7 nucleotides matching TRBD1. This CDR3 spans 13 amino acids. Germline V CDR1 and CDR2: LNHDA, SQIVND (reference sequence). J gave up 6 bases and V 7 bases, and 8 bases lay outside the gene matches. In DNA form, the CDR3 reads TGTGCCAGTAAGCAGGGGGGCATTGATGGCTACACCTTC. Translated, it gives CASKQGGIDGYTF.

The chain joins TRBV28 to TRBJ1-1, with TRBD1 matching 7 bases. The V gene's germline CDR1 is MDHEN and CDR2 SYDVKM. This CDR3 comprises 15 residues. V shed 5 bases and J 1 base; nucleotides not matched to a gene: 7. The CDR3 spells CASSLRTGPNTEAFF. The CDR3 nucleotides read TGTGCCAGCAGTCTCCGGACAGGACCGAACACTGAAGCTTTCTTT.

The chain uses TRBV7-9 and TRBJ2-3; 11 nucleotides align to TRBD2. Germline values: CDR1 SEHNR, CDR2 FQNEAQ (reference sequence). This CDR3 is 14 amino acids long. V lost 5 bases, J lost 4 bases, and 2 bases stayed unmatched. CDR3 amino acids: CASSPSGGSDTQYF. The CDR3 DNA is TGTGCCAGCAGCCCTAGCGGGGGGTCAGATACGCAGTATTTT. The full variable domain, rest sourced from reference TRBV7-9 and TRBJ2-3, is DTGVSQNPRHKITKRGQNVTFRCDPISEHNRLYWYRQTLGQGPEFLTYFQNEAQLEKSRLLSDRFSAERPKGSFSTLEIQRTEQGDSAMYLCASSPSGGSDTQYFGPGTRLTVL.

CDR3: CASSFLQRGFQPQHF. DNA of the CDR3: TGTGCCAGCAGTTTCTTGCAGAGAGGGTTTCAGCCCCAGCATTTT. This chain joins TRBV28 and TRBJ1-5; D call uncertain. Germline assignment: CDR1 MDHEN and CDR2 SYDVKM. This CDR3 region has 15 residues. V dropped 3 bases and J dropped 6 bases, with 15 bases sitting between them.

The rearrangement links TRBV18 to TRBJ1-1; D is uncertain. Germline V gene data show CDR1 as KGHSH and CDR2 as LQKENI. Trimming took off 2 bases at V and 3 bases at J, with 10 bases between the two ends. This CDR3 has 14 amino acids. CDR3 sequence: CASSPTATDTEAFF. The DNA of the CDR3 is TGTGCCAGCTCACCAACAGCTACGGACACTGAAGCTTTCTTT.

The rearrangement joins TRBV11-2 to TRBJ1-1; 9 bases match TRBD1. Trimming removed 1 base from V and 5 bases from J; junction bases left unmatched: 5. From germline, CDR1 is SGHAT and CDR2 FQNNGV. This CDR3 spans 15 amino acids. CDR3 region: CASSLVGQGRTEAFF. In DNA, the CDR3 is TGTGCCAGCAGCTTAGTGGGACAGGGAAGGACTGAAGCTTTCTTT.

This clone was seen once. The rearrangement links TRBV5-4 to TRBJ2-1; 11 bases fit TRBD2. Germline values: CDR1 SGHNT, CDR2 YYREEE (reference sequence). Losses at the gene ends were 4 bases for V and 2 bases for J; bases not matched to a gene: 2. This CDR3 region has 15 residues. The CDR3 bases are TGTGCCAGCAGCCATAGCGGGGGGGCCTACAATGAGCAGTTCTTC. Translating gives CASSHSGGAYNEQFF.

The CDR3 DNA reads as TGTGCCAGCAGCCCGCCCCTGGACAGGGCCAAAAACATTCAGTACTTC. Protein sequence: CASSPPLDRAKNIQYF. The chain combines TRBV7-2 with TRBJ2-4; 7 bases match TRBD1. Germline assignment: CDR1 SGHTA and CDR2 FQGNSA. With V trimmed by 5 bases and J by 1 base, 8 bases remained unmatched. The CDR3 totals 16 residues.

This sequence joins TRBV27 and TRBJ2-1; 14 bases line up with TRBD2. Looked up from germline, CDR1 is MNHEY and CDR2 is SMNVEV (reference sequence). The CDR3 consists of 15 residues. The J segment lost 7 bases and the V segment lost 6 bases, leaving 5 bases of the junction unmatched. CDR3 region: CASRTSGGGSNEQFF. The CDR3 DNA reads TGTGCCAGCAGGACTAGCGGGGGGGGATCAAATGAGCAGTTCTTC.

The CDR3 sequence: CASSPRETDTQYF. The CDR3 DNA reads TGTGCCAGCTCACCGAGGGAAACAGATACGCAGTATTTT. The chain uses TRBV18 and TRBJ2-3; D is possibly TRBD2 (5 bases). V lost 3 bases to trimming and J lost 3 bases, with 7 bases between them. Per germline, CDR1 KGHSH and CDR2 LQKENI. This CDR3 comprises 13 residues.

J is TRBJ1-1 and V is TRBV27, with unresolved D. CDR3 size: 16 residues. Germline V lookup: CDR1 MNHEY, CDR2 SMNVEV (reference sequence). Trimming stripped 6 bases from V and 0 bases from J, with 17 bases between. CDR3 sequence reads: CASRLGPPVLNTEAFF. CDR3 DNA: TGTGCCAGCAGACTAGGGCCCCCGGTTCTGAACACTGAAGCTTTCTTT.

CDR3 nucleotides: TGTGCCAGCAGCTTATCCCGGACAGGGTTGGCCTACAATGAGCAGTTCTTC. Translating gives CASSLSRTGLAYNEQFF. This sequence joins TRBV11-2 and TRBJ2-1, with 8 bases matching TRBD1. Germline loops: CDR1 SGHAT, CDR2 FQNNGV. V shed 2 bases and J 2 bases; nucleotides not matched to a gene: 8. The CDR3 runs to 17 residues.

The chain recombines TRBV5-8 with TRBJ1-3; possibly TRBD1 for D (5 bases). Germline V gene lookup returns CDR1 SGHTS and CDR2 YDEGEE. V was cut by 10 bases and J by 0 bases, with 8 bases left in between. The CDR3 totals 12 residues. This CDR3 is CAGQGSGNTIYF. CDR3 in DNA: TGTGCCGGCCAGGGCTCTGGAAACACCATATATTTT.

The chain has TRBV7-9 and TRBJ2-1, with TRBD1 identical over 10 bases. Trimming cost V 1 base and J 7 bases; bases outside gene matches: 4. The germline V gene encodes CDR1 SEHNR and CDR2 FQNEAQ (reference sequence). The CDR3 runs 15 residues. For the CDR3, the DNA is TGTGCCAGCAGCTTAGGACAGGGGGCGAAGAATGAGCAGTTCTTC. Its protein product is CASSLGQGAKNEQFF. Drawing the rest from reference TRBV7-9 and TRBJ2-1, the complete variable domain is DTGVSQNPRHKITKRGQNVTFRCDPISEHNRLYWYRQTLGQGPEFLTYFQNEAQLEKSRLLSDRFSAERPKGSFSTLEIQRTEQGDSAMYLCASSLGQGAKNEQFFGPGTRLTVL.

The V gene is TRBV6-5, the J gene TRBJ2-7; 12 nucleotides line up with TRBD2. V trimming: 5 bases; J trimming: 6 bases; junction bases outside the gene matches: 5. Germline CDR1 is MNHEY and CDR2 is SVGAGI. The CDR3 runs 14 residues. The CDR3 DNA reads TGTGCCAGCAGTCCCCTAGCGGGGGGGCGCGAGCAGTACTTC. This sequence encodes CASSPLAGGREQYF.

The J gene is TRBJ1-1, the V gene TRBV5-4, with D perhaps TRBD1 (6 bases). The V and J ends lost 0 bases and 1 base respectively, with 10 bases between them. Germline V gives CDR1 SGHNT, CDR2 YYREEE (reference sequence). The CDR3 has 15 amino acids. CDR3 DNA: TGTGCCAGCAGCTTGGAGGGAGGGGGGAACACTGAAGCTTTCTTT. The encoded protein is CASSLEGGGNTEAFF.

The V call is TRBV6-5, the J call TRBJ2-5, with a possible D match to TRBD2 (5 bases). Germline CDR1 is MNHEY and CDR2 is SVGAGI. V was cut by 0 bases and J by 2 bases, with 7 bases left in between. This CDR3 spans 14 amino acids. The CDR3 nucleotides are TGTGCCAGCAGTTACTCCACTAGGCAAGAGACCCAGTACTTC. As protein: CASSYSTRQETQYF.

The chain employs TRBV21-1 and TRBJ2-5; the listed D gene, TRBD2, was not tested against the DNA. TRBV21-1 is designated a pseudogene. This CDR3 has 12 amino acids. The CDR3 DNA is TGTGCCAGCAGCAAAGCGCGGGGAGGATGGTACTTC. It is translated as CASSKARGGWYF.

The gene calls are TRBV5-5 and TRBJ1-2; D is undetermined. Germline V gene data show CDR1 as SGHKS and CDR2 as YYEKEE (reference sequence). The CDR3 loop spans 13 amino acids. V was pared by 0 bases and J by 2 bases, with 5 bases between. CDR3 sequence reads: CASSLDINYGYTF. The CDR3 nucleotides read TGTGCCAGCAGCTTGGACATCAACTATGGCTACACCTTC. Full variable domain (rest looked up from reference TRBV5-5 and TRBJ1-2): DAGVTQSPTHLIKTRGQQVTLRCSPISGHKSVSWYQQVLGQGPQFIFQYYEKEERGRGNFPDRFSARQFPNYSSELNVNALLLGDSALYLCASSLDINYGYTFGSGTRLTVV.

V and J are TRBV28 and TRBJ1-4; 10 bases are shared with TRBD1. Germline V gene lookup returns CDR1 MDHEN and CDR2 SYDVKM. Trimming at V came to 6 bases and at J to 0 bases, leaving 4 bases not matched to a gene. The CDR3 length is 16 residues. CDR3 nucleotides: TGTGCCAGCAGGCCGGGACAGGGGACAACTAATGAAAAACTGTTTTTT. Translation: CASRPGQGTTNEKLFF.

The chain carries TRBV28 and TRBJ1-5; no definite D call. The CDR3 extends over 12 amino acids. V was trimmed by 3 bases and J by 7 bases, leaving 7 bases between them. Germline V lookup: CDR1 MDHEN, CDR2 SYDVKM. For the CDR3, the DNA is TGTGCCAGCAGTTTGGCGGTCCAGCCCCAGCATTTT. Translated: CASSLAVQPQHF.